The clone carrying this T cell receptor (beta chain) was counted ten times or more. Its antigen is as yet unknown. These data belong to a study of human T cells and chemical hapten exposure. Study summary: Sensitization used 2% DPC on around 2 cm by around 2 cm upper inner arm skin. During the roughly 24-week study period, patients had diphenylcyclopropenone applied to the scalp every week. Overall study results and limits: The study found that DPC sensitization did not change TCRs above 1 in 1000 frequency. The formation of large CDR3 similarity clusters by expanded TCRs significantly exceeded that of controls.

TCRdb re-derived calls from the RACE reads in MiXCR, one entry per CDR3 protein. Among around 40,000 distinct CDR3 sequences listed, roughly 13% were seen once. Trimming pared 2 bases from V and 4 bases from J, leaving 11 bases between. Per germline, CDR1 WSHSY and CDR2 SAAADI. This CDR3 comprises 14 residues. This sample's time point: patch test 3, about 24 weeks after DPC sensitization. The treatment here: therapeutic diphenylcyclopropenone sensitization with weekly scalp DPC. The starting material, unfractionated whole blood, was used for total RNA extraction. This sample comprised whole blood, obtained in connection with sensitization to the hapten diphenylcyclopropenone (DPC). The chain has TRBV10-2 and TRBJ2-5; D not resolved. This TCR was recovered from a woman aged 40-49 years with alopecia areata. Some clones in this sample may be carry-over from other donors' samples. CDR3 sequence reads: CASSENSPGETQYF. The CDR3 bases are TGCGCCAGCAGTGAGAACTCTCCGGGAGAGACCCAGTACTTC.